The 30 T cell receptor beta chains reported below all come from one sample, sequenced in a study of CD8 T cells in ankylosing spondylitis. TCRdb passed the 5' RACE reads through MiXCR, listing each CDR3 protein once. The sample includes 250,000 or so distinct CDR3 sequences, about 24% of them seen just once. Sequencing was carried out using blood, either unsorted or a sorted T cell fraction (not recorded which). These receptors originate from a male donor with ankylosing spondylitis or in good health (not recorded which).

This clonotype has just a few counts. The CDR3, as DNA: TGCAGTGCTAGCAGTTTGGGGCCTTCTAGCGGTTGGACAGATACGCAGTATTTT. This codes for CSASSLGPSSGWTDTQYF. This chain uses TRBV20-1 with TRBJ2-3; TRBD2 matches at 7 bases. CDR1 is DFQATT and CDR2 is SNEGSKA in the germline V gene (reference sequence). The CDR3 has 18 amino acids. Trimming at V came to 3 bases and at J to 3 bases, leaving 18 bases not matched to a gene.

On this clonotype: This may be a read error, as it is one base from a much larger clone. The V gene is TRBV6-1, the J gene TRBJ1-2, with D unclear. V lost 6 bases to trimming and J lost 0 bases, with 14 bases between them. Germline CDR1 reads MNHNS; CDR2 reads SASEGT. There are 15 residues in the CDR3. The CDR3 reads CASRRTFPSNYGYTF. CDR3 nucleotides: TGTGCCAGCAGACGGACCTTTCCTTCTAACTATGGCTACACCTTC.

This chain joins TRBV20-1 and TRBJ2-1; unclear D gene. Per germline, CDR1 DFQATT and CDR2 SNEGSKA (reference sequence). V shed 0 bases and J shed 9 bases, with 6 bases lying between them. The CDR3 covers 11 residues. Written as DNA, the CDR3 is TGCAGTGCTAGAGAGGTTGGTGAGCAGTTCTTC. It specifies CSAREVGEQFF.

This clonotype was observed at least ten times. The rearrangement links TRBV20-1 to TRBJ2-1; either TRBD1 or TRBD2 may supply D (5 bases each). The CDR3 loop spans 13 amino acids. Trimming cost V 6 bases and J 13 bases, with 22 bases left between them. Germline V gene lookup returns CDR1 DFQATT and CDR2 SNEGSKA (reference sequence). CDR3 coding DNA: TGCAGTGCCACCTGGTCCGGAGGCAGGGACCAGTTCTTC. It is translated as CSATWSGGRDQFF.

In this sample, this clonotype turned up a few times. The V and J genes are TRBV29-1 and TRBJ1-2, with 7 bases fitting TRBD1. CDR3 length: 12 residues. V gave up 8 bases and J gave up 4 bases; unmatched junction bases: 7. CDR1 and CDR2 (germline): SQVTM, ANQGSEA. CDR3 in DNA: TGCAGCACCCTGACAGGGTTCTATGGCTACACCTTC. Protein product: CSTLTGFYGYTF. Based on the CDR3 plus reference TRBV29-1 and TRBJ1-2, the full variable domain is SAVISQKPSRDICQRGTSLTIQCQVDSQVTMMFWYRQQPGQSLTLIATANQGSEATYESGFVIDKFPISRPNLTFSTLTVSNMSPEDSSIYLCSTLTGFYGYTFGSGTRLTVV.

This clonotype was detected a few times. The J gene is TRBJ2-2, the V gene TRBV20-1; D is unresolved. The CDR3 is 12 residues long. Germline loops: CDR1 DFQATT, CDR2 SNEGSKA (reference sequence). The V and J ends lost 3 bases and 4 bases respectively, with 6 bases between them. The CDR3, as DNA: TGCAGTGCTAGTAACCCCACCGGGGAGCTGTTTTTT. It is translated as CSASNPTGELFF.

Notes on this clonotype: The junction departs from the called germline gene at one end, perhaps through a read error. CDR3 DNA: TGTGCTAGCAGCATAAGGGAGGGGGATCACCACGGGGAGCTGTTTTTT. This encodes CASSIREGDHHGELFF. The V and J genes are TRBV7-7 and TRBJ2-2; D may be TRBD2 (7 bases). The CDR3 sequence is 16 residues long. CDR1 SSHAT and CDR2 FNYEAQ come from the germline V gene (reference sequence).

This clonotype was seen a handful of times. The genes are TRBV20-1 and TRBJ2-5; TRBD1 is a possible D gene (6 bases). Trimming removed 2 bases at V and 4 bases at J, with 11 bases between. CDR3 length equals 13 residues. Germline V gene sequence: CDR1 DFQATT, CDR2 SNEGSKA (reference sequence). This chain's CDR3 is CSARQGFPETQYF. The DNA for the CDR3 is TGCAGTGCTAGACAGGGGTTCCCAGAGACCCAGTACTTC.

This clonotype was counted a few times. V is TRBV12-3 or TRBV12-4 and J is TRBJ1-1; TRBD1 matches at 9 bases. This CDR3 spans 13 amino acids. V shed 6 bases and J 5 bases; nucleotides not matched to a gene: 4. Here the CDR3 DNA reads TGTGCCAGCAGCGACAGGGGGTGGACTGAAGCTTTCTTT. This sequence encodes CASSDRGWTEAFF.

The chain recombines TRBV11-2 with TRBJ2-1; 10 positions agree with TRBD1. CDR3 length: 16 amino acids. Germline CDR1 reads SGHAT; CDR2 reads FQNNGV. Losses at the gene ends were 1 base for V and 4 bases for J; bases not matched to a gene: 4. The CDR3 region has the DNA TGTGCCAGCAGCTTAGGTATGGGACAGGGGTACAATGAGCAGTTCTTC. Translation: CASSLGMGQGYNEQFF.

The rearrangement links TRBV6-1 to TRBJ2-7; 7 bases match TRBD2. The CDR3 is 13 residues long. Per germline, CDR1 MNHNS and CDR2 SASEGT. Trimming at V came to 7 bases and at J to 7 bases, leaving 10 bases not matched to a gene. The CDR3 protein is CASTSSDGREQYF. CDR3 DNA: TGTGCCAGCACCTCAAGTGACGGGAGGGAGCAGTACTTC.

The rearrangement uses TRBV20-1 and TRBJ2-5; tentative D call: TRBD1 (5 bases). The V and J ends lost 3 bases and 5 bases respectively, with 16 bases between them. Germline V gives CDR1 DFQATT, CDR2 SNEGSKA (reference sequence). The CDR3 has 14 amino acids. CDR3 DNA: TGCAGTGCTAGTTTTTGGGGCTCCGGTGAGACCCAGTACTTC. This translates into CSASFWGSGETQYF.

This clonotype was counted between two and nine times. V gene TRBV11-2 combines with J gene TRBJ2-1; the match to TRBD2 covers 14 bases. Trimming removed 6 bases from V and 9 bases from J; junction bases left unmatched: 4. The CDR3 runs to 14 residues. Germline V CDR1 and CDR2: SGHAT, FQNNGV. This CDR3 is CASSYGTSGGEQFF. Here the CDR3 DNA reads TGTGCCAGCAGTTACGGGACTAGCGGGGGTGAGCAGTTCTTC.

The chain joins TRBV9 to TRBJ2-2; D gene uncertain. Trimming stripped 0 bases from V and 1 base from J, with 4 bases between. This CDR3 has 14 amino acids. CDR1 is SGDLS, CDR2 YYNGEE, per germline. The CDR3 DNA is TGTGCCAGCAGCGTAGGGCTGAACACCGGGGAGCTGTTTTTT. Residues: CASSVGLNTGELFF.

The chain combines TRBV20-1 with TRBJ2-3; possibly TRBD1 or TRBD2 for D (6 bases each). Trimming shortened V by 4 bases and J by 1 base, and 18 bases separated the two germline ends. Per germline, CDR1 DFQATT and CDR2 SNEGSKA (reference sequence). The CDR3 runs 16 residues. CDR3 loop: CSANDWGAFGTDTQYF. For the CDR3, the DNA is TGCAGTGCTAACGATTGGGGGGCCTTTGGCACAGATACGCAGTATTTT.

The table lists this clonotype with a few counts. This chain links TRBV10-3 with TRBJ1-4, with D unresolved. Between the trimmed V and J ends, which lost 4 bases and 3 bases, there was a span of 6 bases. Germline lookup yields CDR1 ENHRY and CDR2 SYGVKD. This CDR3 region has 13 residues. The CDR3 here is CAISAESNEKLFF. The CDR3 DNA sequence: TGTGCCATCAGTGCCGAATCTAATGAAAAACTGTTTTTT.

The rearrangement uses TRBV20-1 and TRBJ1-5, with D uncertain. CDR3 length: 12 amino acids. Per germline, CDR1 DFQATT and CDR2 SNEGSKA (reference sequence). V gave up 3 bases and J gave up 3 bases, with 6 bases separating them. The CDR3 loop reads CSASPINQPQHF. CDR3 in DNA: TGCAGTGCTAGTCCAATCAATCAGCCCCAGCATTTT.

This chain uses TRBV29-1 with TRBJ2-3; the D is unclear. The CDR3 consists of 13 residues. Trimming removed 4 bases from V and 2 bases from J, with 10 bases in between. Per germline, CDR1 SQVTM and CDR2 ANQGSEA. The CDR3 is CSVAGYHTDTQYF. CDR3 nucleotide sequence: TGCAGCGTTGCGGGCTACCACACAGATACGCAGTATTTT.

This clonotype occurred many times. The rearrangement links TRBV5-6 to TRBJ1-2, with a weak D call TRBD1 (5 bases). Trimming cost V 2 bases and J 6 bases, with 8 bases left between them. The length of the CDR3 is 12 residues. Germline CDR1 and CDR2: SGHDT and YYEEEE. The CDR3 region has the DNA TGTGCCAGCAGCTTCACAGGAGATGGCTACACCTTC. Translating gives CASSFTGDGYTF.

This clonotype was observed many times. The chain combines TRBV20-1 with TRBJ2-3; D is unclear. The germline V gene encodes CDR1 DFQATT and CDR2 SNEGSKA (reference sequence). V shed 5 bases and J shed 0 bases, with 9 bases lying between them. The CDR3 runs to 13 residues. The CDR3 protein is CSAPLQSTDTQYF. The CDR3 DNA sequence: TGCAGTGCTCCCCTACAGAGCACAGATACGCAGTATTTT.

The table lists this clonotype with many counts. The chain joins TRBV20-1 to TRBJ1-1; the D is unclear. The CDR3 length is 11 residues. Germline V gene sequence: CDR1 DFQATT, CDR2 SNEGSKA (reference sequence). Trimming took 5 bases from V and 4 from J, leaving 8 bases between them. CDR3 protein: CSAGGSTEAFF. The CDR3 DNA is TGCAGTGCTGGAGGGAGCACTGAAGCTTTCTTT.

This clonotype has a count of ten or more. The J gene is TRBJ1-2, the V gene TRBV12-3 or TRBV12-4; 7 bases map to TRBD1. The junction had 8 bases not matched to a gene; V was cut back by 7 bases and J by 3 bases. The CDR3 is 14 amino acids. The CDR3: CASKRQGWHYGYTF. Written as DNA, the CDR3 is TGTGCCAGCAAACGACAGGGATGGCACTATGGCTACACCTTC.

This clonotype was observed once. The chain links TRBV2 to TRBJ2-7; perhaps D is TRBD1 or TRBD2 (5 bases each). CDR1 is SNHLY and CDR2 is FYNNEI in the germline V gene. The CDR3 is made up of 12 amino acids. The ends were cut back, 8 bases at V and 0 bases at J, with 8 bases in the middle. CDR3 region: CASEGTSYEQYF. DNA of the CDR3: TGTGCCAGCGAAGGGACCTCCTACGAGCAGTACTTC.

The chain carries TRBV20-1 and TRBJ2-7; 11 positions agree with TRBD2. The germline gives CDR1 DFQATT, CDR2 SNEGSKA (reference sequence). The trim removed 3 bases at V and 1 base at J, leaving 5 bases unmatched. This CDR3 region has 15 residues. The CDR3 nucleotides are TGCAGTGCTAGGGATAGCGGGGGGGGGTCCTACGAGCAGTACTTC. It encodes CSARDSGGGSYEQYF.

CDR3 in DNA: TGTGCCAGCAGCCTAGACAGGGAGAGACTCTATGGCTACACCTTC. Translation: CASSLDRERLYGYTF. The V gene is TRBV6-1, the J gene TRBJ1-2; 7 bases agree with TRBD1. Germline V gene data show CDR1 as MNHNS and CDR2 as SASEGT. The V segment lost 6 bases and the J segment 4 bases; nucleotides outside the gene matches: 11. This CDR3 contains 15 residues.

This chain connects TRBV28 to TRBJ2-5; TRBD2 matches 9 bases. The J segment lost 5 bases and the V segment lost 4 bases, leaving 5 bases of the junction unmatched. The germline CDR1 and CDR2 sequences are MDHEN and SYDVKM. This CDR3 has 14 amino acids. As DNA, the CDR3 is TGTGCCAGCAGTTCCCTTAGCGGGGGTGAGACCCAGTACTTC. Amino acid sequence: CASSSLSGGETQYF.

This clonotype was seen many times. The chain has TRBV12-3 or TRBV12-4 and TRBJ1-2, with D perhaps matching TRBD1 (6 bases). V was trimmed by 4 bases and J by 7 bases, leaving 10 bases between them. CDR3 length: 12 amino acids. CDR3 coding DNA: TGTGCCAGCAGTTCACAGGGATCTGGCTACACCTTC. The encoded protein is CASSSQGSGYTF.

V and J are TRBV4-2 and TRBJ2-5, with 8 bases aligning to TRBD2. Germline CDR1 reads LGHNA; CDR2 reads YNFKEQ. The J segment lost 2 bases and the V segment lost 0 bases, leaving 8 bases of the junction unmatched. The CDR3 sequence is 17 residues long. CDR3 sequence (DNA): TGTGCCAGCAGCCAAGATATGGCGGGGGGCCTTCAAGAGACCCAGTACTTC. Translating it yields CASSQDMAGGLQETQYF.

This clonotype came up once. The chain carries TRBV3-1 and TRBJ2-5; D unclear. The CDR3 extends over 14 amino acids. V was trimmed by 1 base and J by 7 bases, leaving 13 bases between them. Germline-derived CDR1 and CDR2 are LGHDT and YNNKEL (reference sequence). Written as DNA, the CDR3 is TGTGCCAGCAGCCAAGGGCCGGCCCTTATGACCCAGTACTTC. This translates into CASSQGPALMTQYF.

To note about this clonotype: Its ends do not fully match the called genes, so a read error is possible. The chain is built from TRBV5-1 and TRBJ2-5, with D possibly TRBD2 on 6 matching bases. The germline V gene has CDR1 SGHRS and CDR2 YFSETQ. The CDR3 consists of 15 residues. The CDR3 DNA reads TGCACCAGCAGCTTGGAGGGTACTGTAAGAGAGACCCAGTACTTC. This codes for CTSSLEGTVRETQYF. The full variable domain, rest sourced from reference TRBV5-1 and TRBJ2-5, is KAGVTQTPRYLIKTRGQQVTLSCSPISGHRSVSWYQQTPGQGLQFLFEYFSETQRNKGNFPGRFSGRQFSNSRSEMNVSTLELGDSALYLCTSSLEGTVRETQYFGPGTRLLVL.